Below are 3 T cell receptor beta chains sequenced from a single sample in a study of blood T cells in healthy people across ages. For the second PCR, which ran for roughly 6 to 11 cycles, a sample-barcoded 5' primer and a J-beta primer mix were used. TCRdb reprocessed the 5' RACE reads via MiXCR and lists one record per CDR3 protein. The table has hundreds of thousands of distinct CDR3 sequences, roughly 50% seen once; the top ten hold roughly 24%. The sample comprised blood. The source of these receptors is a man aged 35-49 years in good health.

V gene TRBV6-1 combines with J gene TRBJ2-4; 11 positions match TRBD2. The V and J ends lost 5 bases and 8 bases, in that order; junction bases with no gene match: 11. CDR3 length: 16 amino acids. In germline, CDR1 is MNHNS, CDR2 SASEGT. Here the CDR3 DNA reads TGTGCCAGCAGTAAAGTCATAGCGGGAGGGCCGGACATTCAGTACTTC. Amino acids: CASSKVIAGGPDIQYF.

This clonotype has more than one count but fewer than ten. V gene TRBV4-3 combines with J gene TRBJ2-5, with TRBD1 as a possible D gene (5 bases). The CDR3 length is 14 residues. Trimming removed 0 bases from V and 7 bases from J, with 12 bases in between. In germline, CDR1 is LGHNA, CDR2 YSLEER. The CDR3 is CASSQDATQGTQYF. CDR3 DNA: TGCGCCAGCAGCCAAGATGCAACGCAGGGGACCCAGTACTTC.

This clonotype was picked up one time. V is TRBV10-3 and J is TRBJ2-2, with D possibly matching TRBD1 (6 bases). Germline V gene lookup returns CDR1 ENHRY and CDR2 SYGVKD. The V gene lost 8 bases and the J gene lost 1 base, with 26 bases spanning the gap. CDR3 length equals 19 residues. The CDR3 coding sequence is TGTGCCATCCTGGCCCAAGGGAGAAACCGGGACAAGAACACCGGGGAGCTGTTTTTT. Protein: CAILAQGRNRDKNTGELFF.